Following are 18 T cell receptor beta chains from one sample sequenced in a study of blood T cells in healthy people across ages. The authors ran a second PCR of about 7 to 11 cycles using a sample-barcoded 5' primer and a J-beta primer mix. TCRdb itself ran the 5' RACE reads through MiXCR, one entry per CDR3 protein. Here the sample spans about 640,000 distinct CDR3 sequences, roughly 53% being singletons. Sequencing was done on a sample of blood. These receptors were taken from a man aged 60 to 75 in good health.

This sequence joins TRBV4-2 and TRBJ1-2; TRBD1 might be the D (6 bases). This CDR3 comprises 15 residues. Germline values: CDR1 LGHNA, CDR2 YNFKEQ. V lost 3 bases, J lost 4 bases, and 15 bases lay in between. The CDR3 sequence: CASSQAGGAVYGYTF. The CDR3 DNA follows: TGTGCCAGCAGCCAGGCCGGGGGCGCCGTCTATGGCTACACCTTC.

The chain links TRBV20-1 to TRBJ2-1; 8 positions agree with TRBD2. The CDR3 sequence is 14 residues long. Unmatched junction bases numbered 12, after V lost 5 bases and J lost 9 bases. CDR1 DFQATT and CDR2 SNEGSKA come from the germline V gene (reference sequence). The CDR3 is CSAGDGTRGSEQFF. In nucleotides, the CDR3 is TGCAGTGCTGGGGACGGGACTAGGGGCAGTGAGCAGTTCTTC.

This chain joins TRBV20-1 and TRBJ1-3; D remains unclear. The CDR3 consists of 10 residues. CDR1 and CDR2 (germline): DFQATT, SNEGSKA (reference sequence). V gave up 4 bases and J gave up 4 bases, with 2 bases separating them. The chain's CDR3 is CSAKGNTIYF. DNA of the CDR3: TGCAGTGCTAAGGGAAACACCATATATTTT.

This CDR3 reads CASGTGGDQPQHF. CDR3 nucleotide sequence: TGTGCCAGCGGGACAGGGGGGGATCAGCCCCAGCATTTT. The J gene is TRBJ1-5, the V gene TRBV2, with TRBD1 identical over 11 bases. The CDR3 runs 13 residues. The ends lost 8 bases at V and 5 bases at J; junction bases unmatched: 2. The V gene's germline CDR1 is SNHLY and CDR2 FYNNEI.

V is TRBV27 and J is TRBJ2-1, with D uncertain. The CDR3 consists of 15 residues. CDR1 is MNHEY and CDR2 is SMNVEV in the germline V gene (reference sequence). V lost 5 bases, J lost 0 bases, and 11 bases lay in between. This chain's CDR3 is CASSPGYPSYNEQFF. In nucleotides, the CDR3 is TGTGCCAGCAGTCCCGGTTACCCCTCCTACAATGAGCAGTTCTTC.

The chain combines TRBV5-1 with TRBJ2-7; 14 bases agree with TRBD2. CDR3 length: 19 residues. V was clipped by 4 bases and J by 0 bases; unmatched bases: 12. Germline lookup yields CDR1 SGHRS and CDR2 YFSETQ. CDR3 nucleotide sequence: TGCGCCAGCAGCCGGAGGACTAGCGGGGGGCGAATGAGCTCCTACGAGCAGTACTTC. The encoded protein is CASSRRTSGGRMSSYEQYF.

This chain uses TRBV7-2 with TRBJ2-5; a possible D gene is TRBD2 (5 bases). Trimming removed 2 bases at V and 1 base at J, with 8 bases between. The germline CDR1 and CDR2 sequences are SGHTA and FQGNSA. The CDR3 has 14 residues. CDR3 in DNA: TGTGCCAGCAGCTTAAGGCGGGTCCAAGAGACCCAGTACTTC. It translates to CASSLRRVQETQYF.

V and J are TRBV25-1 and TRBJ2-3; 7 bases match TRBD2. The CDR3 is 15 amino acids. J lost 0 bases, V lost 5 bases, and 5 bases had no gene match. Germline lookup yields CDR1 MGHDK and CDR2 SYGVNS. CDR3 residues: CASSWGGTSTDTQYF. CDR3 nucleotide sequence: TGTGCCAGCAGTTGGGGGGGAACTAGCACAGATACGCAGTATTTT.

This clonotype came up a few times. The chain couples TRBV10-3 to TRBJ2-1; 10 bases map to TRBD2. Germline V gene data show CDR1 as ENHRY and CDR2 as SYGVKD. V lost 5 bases, J lost 4 bases, and 5 bases stayed unmatched. The length of the CDR3 is 15 residues. Written as DNA, the CDR3 is TGTGCCATCAGTTTTAGCGGGGGGACTTACAATGAGCAGTTCTTC. Its translation is CAISFSGGTYNEQFF.

This clonotype appeared a few times. The chain couples TRBV5-6 to TRBJ2-7; 8 bases agree with TRBD2. With 4 bases clipped from V and 0 bases from J, the junction kept 6 bases outside the gene matches. This CDR3 is 15 amino acids long. CDR1 is SGHDT, CDR2 YYEEEE, per germline. CDR3 loop: CASSGNGGASYEQYF. The CDR3, as DNA: TGTGCCAGCAGCGGCAACGGGGGGGCCTCCTACGAGCAGTACTTC.

The rearrangement uses TRBV20-1 and TRBJ2-7, with 7 bases identical to TRBD2. CDR3 length equals 15 residues. Germline V gene data show CDR1 as DFQATT and CDR2 as SNEGSKA (reference sequence). Losses at the gene ends were 1 base for V and 1 base for J; bases not matched to a gene: 7. The CDR3 loop reads CSARVVGRESYEQYF. CDR3 DNA: TGCAGTGCTAGAGTGGTCGGGCGGGAGTCCTACGAGCAGTACTTC.

The J gene is TRBJ1-2, the V gene TRBV7-9; D uncertain. CDR3 length equals 14 residues. With 5 bases removed from V and 5 bases from J, the gap between germline ends came to 15 bases. The V gene's germline CDR1 is SEHNR and CDR2 FQNEAQ (reference sequence). The CDR3 bases are TGTGCCAGCAGCCCACTGCAGGCCCGTTATGGCTACACCTTC. Its protein is CASSPLQARYGYTF.

This clonotype has only a few counts. The rearrangement links TRBV5-1 to TRBJ1-1; TRBD1 might be the D (5 bases). The germline gives CDR1 SGHRS, CDR2 YFSETQ. The CDR3 consists of 15 residues. The germline V and J ends were trimmed by 1 base and 3 bases, with 13 bases remaining between them. The CDR3 sequence is CASSLNQGGDTEAFF. For the CDR3, the DNA is TGCGCCAGCAGCTTGAATCAGGGCGGGGACACTGAAGCTTTCTTT.

The DNA of the CDR3 is TGCGCCAGCAGCTTGGAAGGGGTCGACTATGGCTACACCTTC. It is translated as CASSLEGVDYGYTF. The chain employs TRBV5-1 and TRBJ1-2, with a weak D call TRBD1 (5 bases). Trimming took off 0 bases at V and 3 bases at J, with 9 bases between the two ends. CDR3 length: 14 residues. Germline CDR1 SGHRS, CDR2 YFSETQ.

The rearrangement joins TRBV9 to TRBJ2-1; D call uncertain. The V gene's germline CDR1 is SGDLS and CDR2 YYNGEE. The CDR3 spans 14 residues. V gave up 2 bases and J gave up 3 bases, with 9 bases separating them. DNA for the CDR3: TGTGCCAGCAGCGTTACGGCCAGCTACAATGAGCAGTTCTTC. Translating gives CASSVTASYNEQFF.

This chain connects TRBV5-1 to TRBJ2-5; D possibly uses TRBD1 or TRBD2 (6 bases each). The V end lost 4 bases, the J end lost 3 bases, and 16 bases lay between the germline ends. CDR1 and CDR2 (germline): SGHRS, YFSETQ. The CDR3 sequence is 15 residues long. CDR3: CASSRGQTPEETQYF. The CDR3 DNA reads TGCGCCAGCAGCCGGGGGCAGACACCCGAAGAGACCCAGTACTTC.

This rearrangement joins TRBV20-1 to TRBJ2-3, with D possibly TRBD2 on 7 matching bases. Per the germline V gene, CDR1 is DFQATT and CDR2 is SNEGSKA (reference sequence). This CDR3 is 13 amino acids long. V lost 5 bases and J 4 bases, leaving 13 bases between the germline ends. The CDR3 loop reads CSAGGGSADTQYF. For the CDR3, the DNA is TGCAGTGCTGGGGGGGGCAGCGCAGATACGCAGTATTTT.

This clonotype was observed a few times. This rearrangement joins TRBV18 to TRBJ2-5; tentatively, D is TRBD2 (6 bases). The last part of the DNA fits TRBJ2-7 better; the J call may be wrong. The CDR3 runs to 12 residues. Germline V gene lookup returns CDR1 KGHSH and CDR2 LQKENI. CDR3 region: CASSLIGGEQYF. For the CDR3, the DNA is TGTGCCAGCTCACTAATCGGGGGCGAGCAGTACTTC.